The 24 T cell receptor beta chains reported below all come from one sample, sequenced in a study of a mutant IDH1 vaccine in newly diagnosed glioma. Specified time point: baseline, week 1 (first vaccination visit). The treatment is: pre-vaccination baseline after standard-of-care therapy. Profiling relied on immunoSEQ multiplex PCR, and the TCRdb table lists in-frame clones only, not all of them. The table shows roughly 70,000 clones, with around 80% occurring only once. The material sequenced was peripheral blood mononuclear cells (PBMCs), taken from a glioma patient treated with radiotherapy, temozolomide or both. These receptors all come from a woman under 30 with glioma. Some clones in this sample may be carry-over from other donors' samples.

V gene TRBV18 combines with J gene TRBJ2-7, with D hard to call. V lost 3 bases and J lost 3, with 9 bases in between. CDR3 length equals 13 residues. CDR1 and CDR2 from the germline V gene are KGHSH and LQKENI. CDR3 bases: TGTGCCAGCTCACCGGGTCGGTACTACGAGCAGTACTTC. Its protein product is CASSPGRYYEQYF.

V and J are TRBV21-1 and TRBJ2-7; the table's D call, TRBD2, was not checked against the DNA. TRBV21-1 is shown as a pseudogene. The CDR3 consists of 13 residues. DNA of the CDR3: TGTGCCAGCCTCGGGACTAGCTTTTACGAGCAGTACTTC. This codes for CASLGTSFYEQYF.

The J gene is TRBJ1-1, the V gene TRBV4-1; D possibly corresponds to TRBD1 (5 bases). The CDR3 sequence is 16 residues long. Trimming shortened V by 2 bases and J by 1 base, and 14 bases separated the two germline ends. The V gene's germline CDR1 is MGHRA and CDR2 YSYEKL. The CDR3 sequence: CASSQRVRDGNTEAFF. The CDR3 bases are TGCGCCAGCAGCCAAAGAGTCCGGGACGGGAACACTGAAGCTTTCTTT.

The chain couples TRBV19 to TRBJ1-2; no definite D call. Germline values: CDR1 LNHDA, CDR2 SQIVND (reference sequence). Trimming took 6 bases from V and 10 from J, leaving 9 bases between them. This CDR3 region has 10 residues. In DNA, the CDR3 is TGTGCCAGTAGGTTGGCGGACTACACCTTC. Translating it yields CASRLADYTF. Together with reference TRBV19 and TRBJ1-2, the CDR3 gives the full variable domain: DGGITQSPKYLFRKEGQNVTLSCEQNLNHDAMYWYRQDPGQGLRLIYYSQIVNDFQKGDIAEGYSVSREKKESFPLTVTSAQKNPTAFYLCASRLADYTFGSGTRLTVV.

CDR3 DNA sequence: TGTGCCAGCAGCGTAGATGGATTTGGTGAAGCTTTCTTT. Its protein is CASSVDGFGEAFF. The chain is built from TRBV9 and TRBJ1-1; D gene unclear. Trimming took 0 bases from V and 7 from J, leaving 10 bases between them. CDR1 is SGDLS and CDR2 is YYNGEE in the germline V gene. The CDR3 totals 13 residues.

This sequence joins TRBV6-5 and TRBJ1-1, with D uncertain. CDR3 size: 13 residues. Germline V lookup: CDR1 MNHEY, CDR2 SVGAGI. V was pared by 11 bases and J by 1 base, with 14 bases between. In DNA, the CDR3 is TGTGCCGCGCTGGCAGGCCCGAACACTGAAGCTTTCTTT. Translating it yields CAALAGPNTEAFF.

The V call is TRBV29-1, the J call TRBJ1-2, with D possibly matching TRBD1 (5 bases). CDR1 is SQVTM, CDR2 ANQGSEA, per germline. V was clipped by 2 bases and J by 3 bases, with 13 bases between them. The CDR3 contains 14 residues. The CDR3 sequence: CSVELWGGDYGYTF. Written as DNA, the CDR3 is TGCAGCGTTGAATTATGGGGAGGGGACTATGGCTACACCTTC.

The rearrangement joins TRBV19 to TRBJ1-1; 9 bases fit TRBD1. This CDR3 region has 13 residues. J was trimmed by 7 bases and V by 8 bases; bases with no gene match: 8. Germline V lookup: CDR1 LNHDA, CDR2 SQIVND (reference sequence). CDR3 loop: CASGGQGSIEAFF. CDR3 DNA sequence: TGTGCCAGTGGGGGACAGGGAAGCATTGAAGCTTTCTTT.

A few counts support this clone. V usage is TRBV28 and J usage is TRBJ1-6; no clear D. The CDR3 sequence is 15 residues long. The V end was cut by 2 bases, the J end by 2 bases, with 7 bases between. Germline values: CDR1 MDHEN, CDR2 SYDVKM. The CDR3 region is CASSLPQTYNSPLHF. The CDR3, as DNA: TGTGCCAGCAGTTTACCGCAGACCTATAATTCACCCCTCCACTTT. Full variable domain (remainder filled in from reference TRBV28 and TRBJ1-6): DVKVTQSSRYLVKRTGEKVFLECVQDMDHENMFWYRQDPGLGLRLIYFSYDVKMKEKGDIPEGYSVSREKKERFSLILESASTNQTSMYLCASSLPQTYNSPLHFGNGTRLTVT.

This rearrangement joins TRBV4-1 to TRBJ1-2, with 7 bases identical to TRBD1. There are 15 residues in the CDR3. With V trimmed by 4 bases and J by 4 bases, 9 bases remained unmatched. Germline loops: CDR1 MGHRA, CDR2 YSYEKL. CDR3 bases: TGCGCCAGCAGCCCTGACGCAGGGGGTAGCTATGGCTACACCTTC. Translating it yields CASSPDAGGSYGYTF.

The rearrangement uses TRBV30 and TRBJ2-1; D is unclear. Trimming stripped 2 bases from V and 0 bases from J, with 8 bases between. Germline V CDR1 and CDR2: GTSNPN, SVGIG (reference sequence). The length of the CDR3 is 14 residues. In nucleotides, the CDR3 is TGTGCCTGGAGTAAGCGTCCCTCCTACAATGAGCAGTTCTTC. Amino acid sequence: CAWSKRPSYNEQFF. Full variable domain (outside the CDR3, taken from reference TRBV30 and TRBJ2-1): SQTIHQWPATLVQPVGSPLSLECTVEGTSNPNLYWYRQAAGRGLQLLFYSVGIGQISSEVPQNLSASRPQDRQFILSSKKLLLSDSGFYLCAWSKRPSYNEQFFGPGTRLTVL.

The chain has TRBV4-2 and TRBJ1-4; 11 positions match TRBD1. Trimming took 1 base from V and 7 from J; bases not matched to a gene: 5. Per germline, CDR1 LGHNA and CDR2 YNFKEQ. The CDR3 runs to 16 residues. The CDR3 loop reads CASSQAPGTGGEKLFF. The CDR3 nucleotides read TGTGCCAGCAGCCAAGCTCCCGGGACAGGGGGTGAAAAACTGTTTTTT.

V gene TRBV5-1 combines with J gene TRBJ1-1; D is unclear. This CDR3 comprises 13 residues. The germline CDR1 and CDR2 sequences are SGHRS and YFSETQ. V was cut by 4 bases and J by 1 base, with 8 bases left in between. In DNA, the CDR3 is TGCGCCAGCAGCCACGAGTGGAACACTGAAGCTTTCTTT. Translation: CASSHEWNTEAFF. Supplemented by reference TRBV5-1 and TRBJ1-1, the full variable domain reads KAGVTQTPRYLIKTRGQQVTLSCSPISGHRSVSWYQQTPGQGLQFLFEYFSETQRNKGNFPGRFSGRQFSNSRSEMNVSTLELGDSALYLCASSHEWNTEAFFGQGTRLTVV.

The table lists this clone with a count of one. This chain links TRBV10-3 with TRBJ2-3, with 7 bases lining up with TRBD2. The V and J ends lost 8 bases and 2 bases, in that order; junction bases with no gene match: 16. The CDR3 extends over 17 amino acids. CDR1 and CDR2 (germline): ENHRY, SYGVKD. The CDR3 here is CAIHSGRGGSNTDTQYF. CDR3 nucleotides: TGTGCCATCCACTCGGGGAGGGGAGGGAGTAACACAGATACGCAGTATTTT.

The chain joins TRBV4-1 to TRBJ2-5; D perhaps matches TRBD2 (5 bases). Germline loops: CDR1 MGHRA, CDR2 YSYEKL. The V gene lost 1 base and the J gene lost 2 bases, with 11 bases spanning the gap. CDR3 length equals 15 residues. The CDR3 bases are TGCGCCAGCAGCCAAGCTAGCACTCTACAAGAGACCCAGTACTTC. This codes for CASSQASTLQETQYF.

This clone has just a few counts. V usage is TRBV7-3 and J usage is TRBJ2-7, with TRBD2 identical over 13 bases. CDR3 length equals 13 residues. CDR1 SGHTA and CDR2 FQGTGA come from the germline V gene. V dropped 4 bases and J dropped 12; count of bases not matched to a gene: 6. DNA of the CDR3: TGTGCCAGCAGCTCTGGGACTAGCGGGATCCGGTACTTC. Translating gives CASSSGTSGIRYF.

The rearrangement uses TRBV4-3 and TRBJ2-3; D gene ambiguous. The length of the CDR3 is 13 residues. Trimming removed 1 base from V and 8 bases from J, with 10 bases in between. Germline-derived CDR1 and CDR2 are LGHNA and YSLEER. This CDR3 reads CASSQARQGTQYF. In nucleotides, the CDR3 is TGCGCCAGCAGCCAAGCTCGCCAAGGTACGCAGTATTTT.

The V gene is TRBV7-6, the J gene TRBJ2-7; possible D gene TRBD2, 6 bases. V was cut by 1 base and J by 3 bases, with 7 bases left in between. The CDR3 length is 13 residues. From germline, CDR1 is SGHVS and CDR2 FNYEAQ. This CDR3 reads CASSLGGVYEQYF. The CDR3 DNA is TGTGCCAGCAGCTTAGGGGGGGTCTACGAGCAGTACTTC.

DNA of the CDR3: TGTGCCAGCACCTCCTCCTACGAGCAGTACTTC. Its protein product is CASTSSYEQYF. The rearrangement uses TRBV6-6 and TRBJ2-7; D uncertain. The CDR3 spans 11 residues. Trimming pared 7 bases from V and 0 bases from J, leaving 4 bases between. Germline lookup yields CDR1 MNHNY and CDR2 SVGAGI (reference sequence).

J is TRBJ2-5 and V is TRBV11-2, with 11 bases lining up with TRBD2. Unmatched junction bases numbered 8, after V lost 0 bases and J lost 2 bases. The CDR3 contains 18 residues. Looked up from germline, CDR1 is SGHAT and CDR2 is FQNNGV. The CDR3 loop reads CASSLDLAGGSPQETQYF. For the CDR3, the DNA is TGTGCCAGCAGCTTAGACCTAGCGGGAGGTTCACCACAAGAGACCCAGTACTTC.

The CDR3 nucleotides read TGTGCCAGCAGTGTTGACCATCACAGATTCTCCTACGAGCAGTACTTC. Translated: CASSVDHHRFSYEQYF. The V call is TRBV6-1, the J call TRBJ2-7; D gene uncertain. Per germline, CDR1 MNHNS and CDR2 SASEGT. The CDR3 has 16 amino acids. V was clipped by 4 bases and J by 0 bases, with 16 bases between them.

V gene TRBV5-1 combines with J gene TRBJ1-1; 7 bases agree with TRBD1. The CDR3 runs 16 residues. Germline-derived CDR1 and CDR2 are SGHRS and YFSETQ. V was clipped by 3 bases and J by 4 bases; unmatched bases: 12. Here the CDR3 DNA reads TGCGCCAGCAGCTCAGGGACTACAGGGGCTTCCACTGAAGCTTTCTTT. It codes for CASSSGTTGASTEAFF.

V usage is TRBV5-1 and J usage is TRBJ1-2; TRBD1 agrees at 7 bases. V dropped 4 bases and J dropped 4; count of bases not matched to a gene: 7. The CDR3 length is 14 residues. Germline CDR1 reads SGHRS; CDR2 reads YFSETQ. The DNA for the CDR3 is TGCGCCAGCAGCCCCCGACAGGGTAGCTATGGCTACACCTTC. This codes for CASSPRQGSYGYTF.

The chain employs TRBV6-5 and TRBJ1-4; no reliable D call. Germline-derived CDR1 and CDR2 are MNHEY and SVGAGI. This CDR3 comprises 13 residues. V was cut by 0 bases and J by 2 bases, with 1 base left in between. For the CDR3, the DNA is TGTGCCAGCAGTTACTCTACTAATGAAAAACTGTTTTTT. Residues: CASSYSTNEKLFF.